These 4 T cell receptor beta chains came from one sample sequenced in a study of blood T cells in healthy people across ages (dated by TCRdb to between 2014 and 2017). Library creation used 5' RACE. Sequencing relied on an Illumina HiSeq 2500. A second PCR of roughly 7 to 11 cycles was performed with a sample-barcoded 5' primer and a J-beta primer mix. The public reads were reanalyzed by TCRdb: fastp trimming at Q25, MiXCR alignment, in-frame beta chains only. Identical CDR3 proteins give one entry, which carries the most common genes and DNA. Here the sample has roughly 800,000 distinct CDR3 sequences; around 25% occur a single time. The ten largest clonotypes hold roughly 9% of the sample. The data also belong to a second study, concerning T cells of mothers and their children.

Input material: blood. These receptor sequences come from a boy between 10 and 17 years old in good health.

This rearrangement joins TRBV11-2 to TRBJ2-1; 10 nucleotides agree with TRBD2. The J call may be faulty, since TRBJ2-5 better matches the DNA end. The CDR3 consists of 15 residues. CDR1 is SGHAT, CDR2 FQNNGV, per germline. The CDR3 coding sequence is TGTGCCAGCAGCCCGGGGACTAGCGTCGAAGAGACCCAGTACTTC. As protein: CASSPGTSVEETQYF.

As for this clonotype: Since the CDR3 does not end with the conserved phenylalanine or tryptophan, this likely comes from a read error. The chain joins TRBV7-9 to TRBJ2-5; no reliable D call. The end of the DNA aligns better with TRBJ2-7, so the J call may be wrong. CDR3 length: 13 amino acids. Germline values: CDR1 SEHNR, CDR2 FQNEAQ (reference sequence). CDR3 region: CASSPTSPYEQYL. Here the CDR3 DNA reads TGTGCCAGCAGCCCCACCTCCCCTTACGAGCAGTACCTC.

The chain recombines TRBV5-1 with TRBJ2-5; no clear D gene. Germline loops: CDR1 SGHRS, CDR2 YFSETQ. This CDR3 has 14 amino acids. The germline V and J ends were trimmed by 3 bases and 0 bases, with 9 bases remaining between them. The CDR3 DNA is TGCGCCAGCAGCTATGAGTCTAACCAAGAGACCCAGTACTTC. Protein product: CASSYESNQETQYF.

This clonotype occurred a few times. The chain combines TRBV7-9 with TRBJ2-5; a possible D gene is TRBD1 (6 bases). The V end was cut by 5 bases, the J end by 0 bases, with 16 bases between. This CDR3 contains 16 residues. CDR1 and CDR2 (germline): SEHNR, FQNEAQ (reference sequence). The CDR3 reads CASSGWTVKNQETQYF. CDR3 in DNA: TGTGCCAGCAGCGGGTGGACAGTAAAGAACCAAGAGACCCAGTACTTC.